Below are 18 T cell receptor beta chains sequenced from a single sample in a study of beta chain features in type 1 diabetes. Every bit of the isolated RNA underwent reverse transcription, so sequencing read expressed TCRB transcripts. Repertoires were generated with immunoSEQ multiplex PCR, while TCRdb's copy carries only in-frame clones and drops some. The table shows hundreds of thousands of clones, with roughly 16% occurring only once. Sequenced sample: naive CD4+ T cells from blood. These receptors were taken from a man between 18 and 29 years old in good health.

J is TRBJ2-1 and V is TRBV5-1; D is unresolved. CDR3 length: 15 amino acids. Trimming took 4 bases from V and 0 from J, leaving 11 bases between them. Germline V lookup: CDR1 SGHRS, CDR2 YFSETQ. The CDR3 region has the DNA TGCGCCAGCAGCCAACACTCGAGCTCCTACAATGAGCAGTTCTTC. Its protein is CASSQHSSSYNEQFF.

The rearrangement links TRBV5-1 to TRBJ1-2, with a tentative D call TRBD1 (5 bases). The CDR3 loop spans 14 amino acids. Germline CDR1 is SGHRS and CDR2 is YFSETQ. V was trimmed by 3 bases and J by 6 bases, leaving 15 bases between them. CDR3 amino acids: CASSSGEIGDGYTF. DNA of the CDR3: TGCGCCAGCAGCTCGGGGGAGATTGGAGATGGCTACACCTTC.

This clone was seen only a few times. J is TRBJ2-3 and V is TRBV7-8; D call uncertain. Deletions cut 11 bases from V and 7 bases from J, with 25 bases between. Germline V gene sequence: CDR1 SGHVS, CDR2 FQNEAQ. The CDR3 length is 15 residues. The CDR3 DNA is TGTGCCTCTCAATTGGCGGCCCTTATGGAGTATACGCAGTATTTT. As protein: CASQLAALMEYTQYF.

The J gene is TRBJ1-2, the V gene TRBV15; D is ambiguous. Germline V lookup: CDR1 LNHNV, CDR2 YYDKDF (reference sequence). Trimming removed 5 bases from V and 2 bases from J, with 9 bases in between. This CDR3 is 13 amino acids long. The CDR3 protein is CATSRTANYGYTF. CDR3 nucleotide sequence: TGTGCCACCAGCCGGACCGCCAACTATGGCTACACCTTC.

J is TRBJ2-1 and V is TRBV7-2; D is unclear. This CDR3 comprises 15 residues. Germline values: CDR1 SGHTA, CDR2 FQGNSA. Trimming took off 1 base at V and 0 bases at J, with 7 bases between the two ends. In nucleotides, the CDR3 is TGTGCCAGCAGCTTAGTCCCAGGCTCCTACAATGAGCAGTTCTTC. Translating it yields CASSLVPGSYNEQFF.

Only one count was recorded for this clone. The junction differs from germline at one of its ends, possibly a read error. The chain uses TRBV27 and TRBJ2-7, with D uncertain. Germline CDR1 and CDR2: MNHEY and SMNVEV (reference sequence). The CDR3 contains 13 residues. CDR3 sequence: CASSFPLGLELYF. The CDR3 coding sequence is TGTGCCAGCAGTTTCCCCTTGGGTCTAGAGCTGTACTTC.

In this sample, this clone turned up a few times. The CDR3 DNA sequence: TGTGCCAGTAGTATTCGACAGTTAACTAACTATGGCTACACCTTC. Translating gives CASSIRQLTNYGYTF. The chain uses TRBV19 and TRBJ1-2; TRBD1 might be the D (5 bases). Trimming removed 3 bases at V and 0 bases at J, with 11 bases between. Per the germline V gene, CDR1 is LNHDA and CDR2 is SQIVND (reference sequence). The CDR3 has 15 residues.

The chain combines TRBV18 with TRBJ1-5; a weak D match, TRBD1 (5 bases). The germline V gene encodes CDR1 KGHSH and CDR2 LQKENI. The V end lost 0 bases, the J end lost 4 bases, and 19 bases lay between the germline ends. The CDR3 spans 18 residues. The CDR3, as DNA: TGTGCCAGCTCACCACCCCTTGTAGGGACCAAAGGAAATCAGCCCCAGCATTTT. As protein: CASSPPLVGTKGNQPQHF.

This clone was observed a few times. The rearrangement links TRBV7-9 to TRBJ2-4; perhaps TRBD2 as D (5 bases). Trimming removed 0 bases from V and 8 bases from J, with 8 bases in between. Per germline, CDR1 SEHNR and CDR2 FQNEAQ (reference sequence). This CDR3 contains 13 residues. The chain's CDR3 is CASSLAWGDIQYF. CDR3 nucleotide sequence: TGTGCCAGCAGCTTAGCCTGGGGAGACATTCAGTACTTC.

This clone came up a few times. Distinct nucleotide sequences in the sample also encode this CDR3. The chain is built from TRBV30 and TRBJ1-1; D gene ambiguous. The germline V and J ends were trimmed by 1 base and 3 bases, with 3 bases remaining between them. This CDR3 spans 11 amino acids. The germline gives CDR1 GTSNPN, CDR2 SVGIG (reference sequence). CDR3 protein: CAWSEYTEAFF. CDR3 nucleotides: TGTGCCTGGAGTGAATACACTGAAGCTTTCTTT.

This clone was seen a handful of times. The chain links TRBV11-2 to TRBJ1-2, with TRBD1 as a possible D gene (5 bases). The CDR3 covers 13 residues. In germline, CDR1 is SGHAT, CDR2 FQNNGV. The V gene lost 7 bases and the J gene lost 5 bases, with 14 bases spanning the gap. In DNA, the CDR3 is TGTGCCAGCAACCCGCCCGGGGGTTATGGCTACACCTTC. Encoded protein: CASNPPGGYGYTF.

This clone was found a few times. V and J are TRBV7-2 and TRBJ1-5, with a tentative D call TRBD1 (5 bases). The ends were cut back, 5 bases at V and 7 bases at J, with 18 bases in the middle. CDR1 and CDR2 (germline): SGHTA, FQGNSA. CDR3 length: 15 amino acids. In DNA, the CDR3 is TGTGCCAGCAGCCCTAGAAGGGTGGGGGACCAGCCCCAGCATTTT. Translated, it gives CASSPRRVGDQPQHF.

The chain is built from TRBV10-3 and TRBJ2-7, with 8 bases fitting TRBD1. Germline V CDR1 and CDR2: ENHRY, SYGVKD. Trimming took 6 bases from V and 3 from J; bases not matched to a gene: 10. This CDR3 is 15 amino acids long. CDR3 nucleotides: TGTGCCATCAGGGTAGACAGGGGTAACCGCTACGAGCAGTACTTC. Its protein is CAIRVDRGNRYEQYF.

The CDR3 DNA follows: TGTGCCGTCCCTAGCGGGAGCGGAACCGGGGAGCTGTTTTTT. Translating it yields CAVPSGSGTGELFF. The chain is built from TRBV10-3 and TRBJ2-2; 10 bases are shared with TRBD2. J was trimmed by 5 bases and V by 11 bases; bases with no gene match: 8. Germline CDR1 reads ENHRY; CDR2 reads SYGVKD. This CDR3 has 14 residues.

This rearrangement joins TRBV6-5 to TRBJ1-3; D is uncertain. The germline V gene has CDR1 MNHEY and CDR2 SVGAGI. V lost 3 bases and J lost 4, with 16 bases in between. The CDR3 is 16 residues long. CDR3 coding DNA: TGTGCCAGCAGTTATAGGAGACTGGATGGAGGAAACACCATATATTTT. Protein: CASSYRRLDGGNTIYF.

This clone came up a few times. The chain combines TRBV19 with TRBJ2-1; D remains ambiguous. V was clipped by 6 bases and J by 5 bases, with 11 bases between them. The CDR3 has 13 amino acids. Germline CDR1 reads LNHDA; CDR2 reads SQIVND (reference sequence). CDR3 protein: CASRNKVNNEQFF. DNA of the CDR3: TGTGCCAGTAGGAACAAGGTGAACAATGAGCAGTTCTTC.

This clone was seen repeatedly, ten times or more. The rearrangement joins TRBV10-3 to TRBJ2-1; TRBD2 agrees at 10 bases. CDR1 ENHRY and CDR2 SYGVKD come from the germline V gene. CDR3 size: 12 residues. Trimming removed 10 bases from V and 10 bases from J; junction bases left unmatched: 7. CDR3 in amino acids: CAKGLANQEQFF. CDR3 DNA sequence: TGTGCCAAGGGACTAGCGAACCAAGAGCAGTTCTTC.

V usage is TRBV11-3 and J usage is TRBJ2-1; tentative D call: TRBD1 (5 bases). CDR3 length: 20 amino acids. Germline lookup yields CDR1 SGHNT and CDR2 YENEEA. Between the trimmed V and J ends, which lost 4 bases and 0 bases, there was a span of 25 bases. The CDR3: CASSSKRGPVSSGSYNEQFF. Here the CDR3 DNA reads TGTGCCAGCAGCTCTAAAAGGGGCCCAGTCTCAAGTGGCTCCTACAATGAGCAGTTCTTC.